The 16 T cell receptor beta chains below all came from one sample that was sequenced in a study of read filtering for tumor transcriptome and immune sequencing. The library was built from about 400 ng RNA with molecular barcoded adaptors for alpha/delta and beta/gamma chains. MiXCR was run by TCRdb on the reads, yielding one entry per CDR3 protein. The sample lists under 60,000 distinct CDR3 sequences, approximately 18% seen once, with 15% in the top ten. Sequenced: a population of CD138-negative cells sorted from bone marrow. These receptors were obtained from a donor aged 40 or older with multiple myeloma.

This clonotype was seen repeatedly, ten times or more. The CDR3 sequence is CASSMTVNTGELFF. The CDR3 coding sequence is TGTGCCAGTAGTATGACAGTAAACACCGGGGAGCTGTTTTTT. This chain connects TRBV19 to TRBJ2-2; a possible D gene is TRBD1 (5 bases). V lost 3 bases and J lost 2, with 7 bases in between. This CDR3 has 14 residues. Germline CDR1 reads LNHDA; CDR2 reads SQIVND (reference sequence).

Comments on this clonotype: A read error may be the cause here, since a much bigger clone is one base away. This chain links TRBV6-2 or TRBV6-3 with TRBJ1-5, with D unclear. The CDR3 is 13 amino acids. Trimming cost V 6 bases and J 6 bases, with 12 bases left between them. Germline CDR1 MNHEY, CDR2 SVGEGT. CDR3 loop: CASRPLVGQPQHF. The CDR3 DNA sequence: TGTGCCAGCAGGCCCCTGGTCGGTCAGCCCCAGCATTTT.

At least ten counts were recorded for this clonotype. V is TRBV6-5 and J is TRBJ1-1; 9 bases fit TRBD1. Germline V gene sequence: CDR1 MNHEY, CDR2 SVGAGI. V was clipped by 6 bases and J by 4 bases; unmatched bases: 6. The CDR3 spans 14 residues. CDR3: CASRSGQGTTEAFF. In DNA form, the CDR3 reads TGTGCCAGCAGATCGGGACAGGGTACCACTGAAGCTTTCTTT.

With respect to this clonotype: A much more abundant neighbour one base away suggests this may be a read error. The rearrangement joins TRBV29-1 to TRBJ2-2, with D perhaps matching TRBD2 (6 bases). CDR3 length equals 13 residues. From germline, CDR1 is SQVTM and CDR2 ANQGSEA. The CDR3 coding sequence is TGCAGCGTTGGCGGGAAGAACATCGGGGAGCTGTTTTTT. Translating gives CSVGGKNIGELFF.

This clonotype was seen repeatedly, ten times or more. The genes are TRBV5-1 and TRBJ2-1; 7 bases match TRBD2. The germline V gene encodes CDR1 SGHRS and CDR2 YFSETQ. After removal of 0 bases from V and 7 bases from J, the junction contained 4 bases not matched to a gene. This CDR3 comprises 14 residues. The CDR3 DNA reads TGCGCCAGCAGCTTGGGCCTAGCGGCTAATGAGCAGTTCTTC. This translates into CASSLGLAANEQFF.

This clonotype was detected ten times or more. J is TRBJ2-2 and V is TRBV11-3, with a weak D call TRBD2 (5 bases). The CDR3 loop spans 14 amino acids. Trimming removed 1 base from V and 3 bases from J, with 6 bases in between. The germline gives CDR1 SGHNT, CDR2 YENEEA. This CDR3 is CASSLGGDTGELFF. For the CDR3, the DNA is TGTGCCAGCAGCTTAGGGGGAGACACCGGGGAGCTGTTTTTT.

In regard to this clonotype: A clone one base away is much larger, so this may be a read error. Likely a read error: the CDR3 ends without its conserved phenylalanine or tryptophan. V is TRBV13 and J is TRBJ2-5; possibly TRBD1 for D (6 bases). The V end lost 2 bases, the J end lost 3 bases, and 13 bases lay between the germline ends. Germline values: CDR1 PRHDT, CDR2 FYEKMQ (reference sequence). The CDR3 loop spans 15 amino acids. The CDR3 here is CASSLRRTAEETQYS. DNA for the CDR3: TGTGCCAGCAGCTTAAGACGGACAGCCGAAGAGACCCAGTACTCC.

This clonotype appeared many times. The CDR3 protein is CASSEGQKNEQFF. DNA for the CDR3: TGTGCCAGCAGTGAGGGTCAGAAGAATGAGCAGTTCTTC. The chain recombines TRBV2 with TRBJ2-1; D is unclear. The V end lost 3 bases, the J end lost 7 bases, and 10 bases lay between the germline ends. The length of the CDR3 is 13 residues. In germline, CDR1 is SNHLY, CDR2 FYNNEI.

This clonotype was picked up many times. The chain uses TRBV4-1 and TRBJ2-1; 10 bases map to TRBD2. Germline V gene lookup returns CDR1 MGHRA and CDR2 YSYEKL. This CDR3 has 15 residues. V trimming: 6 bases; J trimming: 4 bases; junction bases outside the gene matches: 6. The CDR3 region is CASRPSGSEYNEQFF. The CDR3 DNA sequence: TGCGCCAGCAGACCTAGCGGGAGCGAATACAATGAGCAGTTCTTC.

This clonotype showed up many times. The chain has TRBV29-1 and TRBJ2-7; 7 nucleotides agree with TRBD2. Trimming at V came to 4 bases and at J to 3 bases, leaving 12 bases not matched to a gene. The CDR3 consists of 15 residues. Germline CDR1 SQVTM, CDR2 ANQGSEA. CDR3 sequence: CSVVPSGKKDYEQYF. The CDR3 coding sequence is TGCAGCGTTGTACCTAGCGGAAAGAAGGACTACGAGCAGTACTTC.

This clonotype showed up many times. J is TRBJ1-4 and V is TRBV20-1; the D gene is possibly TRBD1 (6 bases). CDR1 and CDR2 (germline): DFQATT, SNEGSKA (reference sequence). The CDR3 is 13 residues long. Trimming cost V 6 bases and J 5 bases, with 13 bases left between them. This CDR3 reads CSATGLRNEKLFF. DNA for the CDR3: TGCAGTGCCACAGGGTTGAGGAATGAAAAACTGTTTTTT.

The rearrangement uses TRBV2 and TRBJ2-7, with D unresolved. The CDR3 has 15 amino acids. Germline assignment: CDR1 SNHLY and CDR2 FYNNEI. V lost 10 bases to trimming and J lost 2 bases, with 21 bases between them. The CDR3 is CANRRLDYPTYEQYF. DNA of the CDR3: TGTGCCAACAGAAGGCTGGATTATCCAACCTACGAGCAGTACTTC.

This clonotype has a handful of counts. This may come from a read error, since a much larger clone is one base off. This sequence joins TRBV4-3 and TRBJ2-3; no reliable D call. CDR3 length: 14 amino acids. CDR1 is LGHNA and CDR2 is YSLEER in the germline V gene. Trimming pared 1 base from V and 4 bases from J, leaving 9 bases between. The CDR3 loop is CASSQGLDPDTQYF. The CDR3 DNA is TGCGCCAGCAGCCAAGGTCTAGACCCAGATACGCAGTATTTT.

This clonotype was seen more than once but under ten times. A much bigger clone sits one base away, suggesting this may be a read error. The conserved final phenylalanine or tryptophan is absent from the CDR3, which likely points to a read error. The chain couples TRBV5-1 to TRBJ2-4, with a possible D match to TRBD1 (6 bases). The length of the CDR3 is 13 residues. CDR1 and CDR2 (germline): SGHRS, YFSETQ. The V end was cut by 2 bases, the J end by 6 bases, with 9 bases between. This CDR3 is CASSLQGGNIQYL. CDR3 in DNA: TGCGCCAGCAGCTTACAGGGCGGAAACATTCAGTACCTC.

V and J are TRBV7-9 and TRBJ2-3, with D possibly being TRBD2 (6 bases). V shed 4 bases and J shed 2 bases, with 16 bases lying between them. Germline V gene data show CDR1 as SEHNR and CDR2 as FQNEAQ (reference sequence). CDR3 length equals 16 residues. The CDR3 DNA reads TGTGCCAGCAGCTCGGCCGGGACGGGGGTCACAGATACGCAGTATTTT. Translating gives CASSSAGTGVTDTQYF. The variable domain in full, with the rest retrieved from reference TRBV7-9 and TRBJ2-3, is DTGVSQNPRHKITKRGQNVTFRCDPISEHNRLYWYRQTLGQGPEFLTYFQNEAQLEKSRLLSDRFSAERPKGSFSTLEIQRTEQGDSAMYLCASSSAGTGVTDTQYFGPGTRLTVL.

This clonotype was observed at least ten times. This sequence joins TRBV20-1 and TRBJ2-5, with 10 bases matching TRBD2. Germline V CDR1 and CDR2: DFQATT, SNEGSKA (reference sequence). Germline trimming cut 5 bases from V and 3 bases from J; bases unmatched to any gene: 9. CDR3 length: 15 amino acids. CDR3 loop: CSADPGLAREETQYF. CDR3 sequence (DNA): TGCAGTGCTGACCCGGGACTAGCGCGAGAAGAGACCCAGTACTTC.